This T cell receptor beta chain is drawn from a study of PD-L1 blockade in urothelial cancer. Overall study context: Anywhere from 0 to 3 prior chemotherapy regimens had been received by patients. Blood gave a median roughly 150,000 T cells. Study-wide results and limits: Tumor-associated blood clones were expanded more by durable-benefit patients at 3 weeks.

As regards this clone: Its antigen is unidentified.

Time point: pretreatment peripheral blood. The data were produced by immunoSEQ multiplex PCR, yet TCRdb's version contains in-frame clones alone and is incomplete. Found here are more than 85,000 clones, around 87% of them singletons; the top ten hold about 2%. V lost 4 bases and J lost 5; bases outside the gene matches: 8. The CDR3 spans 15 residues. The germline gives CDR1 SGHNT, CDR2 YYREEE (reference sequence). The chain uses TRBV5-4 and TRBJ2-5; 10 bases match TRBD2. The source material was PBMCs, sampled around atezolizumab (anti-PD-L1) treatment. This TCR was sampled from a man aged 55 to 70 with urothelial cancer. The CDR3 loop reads CASSPTSGKLETQYF. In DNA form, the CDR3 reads TGTGCCAGCAGCCCCACTAGCGGGAAATTGGAGACCCAGTACTTC.